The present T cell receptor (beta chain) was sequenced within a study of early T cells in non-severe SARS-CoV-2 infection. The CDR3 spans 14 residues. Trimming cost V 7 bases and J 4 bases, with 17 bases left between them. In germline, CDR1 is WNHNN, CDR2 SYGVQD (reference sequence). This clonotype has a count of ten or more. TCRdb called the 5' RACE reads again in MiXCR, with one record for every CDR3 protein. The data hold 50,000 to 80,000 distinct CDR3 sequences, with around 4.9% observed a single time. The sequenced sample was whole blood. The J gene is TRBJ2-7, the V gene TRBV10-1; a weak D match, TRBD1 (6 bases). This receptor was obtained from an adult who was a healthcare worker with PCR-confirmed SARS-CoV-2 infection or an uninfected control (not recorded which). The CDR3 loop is CASNGTRYGYEQYF. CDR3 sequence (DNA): TGCGCCAGCAACGGGACAAGGTACGGATACGAGCAGTACTTC.